The entry below gives a single T cell receptor (beta chain) sequence along with its context. Its antigen remains unidentified. These data belong to a study of shared clonotypes between healthy human individuals. Broader study findings: It was the non-shared clonotypes that had lower generation probabilities than clonotypes shared by all four donors. Relative to memory subsets, naive subsets generally showed larger estimated richness.

Produced via immunoSEQ multiplex PCR; TCRdb's table is partial and in-frame only. The data contain 950,000 to 1,100,000 clones, approximately 70% of them seen just once; the ten biggest clones take up about 1.5%. CDR3 length: 15 residues. The germline V gene has CDR1 SGHTA and CDR2 FQGNSA. The V gene lost 8 bases and the J gene lost 0 bases, with 15 bases spanning the gap. The TCR sequence derives from a man aged 18-30 years in good health. The genes are TRBV7-2 and TRBJ2-3, with D perhaps matching TRBD2 (5 bases). The material sequenced was memory CD4+ T cells sorted from blood. Subset specified: CD45RA-negative fraction. The CDR3 DNA is TGTGCCAGCGGGAGCGCATTTTCTAGCACAGATACGCAGTATTTT. Translation gives CASGSAFSSTDTQYF.